The 16 T cell receptor beta chains below were found in one sample sequenced in a study of blood T cell repertoires in COVID-19. Clones were sequenced by immunoSEQ multiplex PCR, and TCRdb holds only the in-frame ones, with some missing. Of some 16,000 clones in the sample, 76% were seen once. Sequences were obtained from peripheral blood. The receptor set was obtained from a man aged 70 or older with active or convalescent COVID-19.

This clone was detected only a few times. The chain couples TRBV28 to TRBJ1-2; maybe TRBD1 (6 bases). The CDR3 sequence is 15 residues long. V dropped 4 bases and J dropped 1 base, with 13 bases sitting between them. CDR1 is MDHEN and CDR2 is SYDVKM in the germline V gene. As DNA, the CDR3 is TGTGCCAGCAGTTCCCCTGGACAGATTAACTATGGCTACACCTTC. It is translated as CASSSPGQINYGYTF.

This clone was observed a handful of times. J is TRBJ2-3 and V is TRBV5-1; D might be TRBD2 (5 bases). Between the trimmed V and J ends, which lost 2 bases and 2 bases, there was a span of 9 bases. Germline-derived CDR1 and CDR2 are SGHRS and YFSETQ. The CDR3 runs 14 residues. CDR3 sequence reads: CASSFSLDTDTQYF. The CDR3 DNA reads TGCGCCAGCAGCTTTTCACTAGACACAGATACGCAGTATTTT. The whole variable domain, remainder taken from reference TRBV5-1 and TRBJ2-3, is KAGVTQTPRYLIKTRGQQVTLSCSPISGHRSVSWYQQTPGQGLQFLFEYFSETQRNKGNFPGRFSGRQFSNSRSEMNVSTLELGDSALYLCASSFSLDTDTQYFGPGTRLTVL.

This clone showed up just a few times. The chain joins TRBV25-1 to TRBJ1-1; tentatively, D is TRBD1 (6 bases). This CDR3 region has 13 residues. The germline CDR1 and CDR2 sequences are MGHDK and SYGVNS. Trimming cost V 6 bases and J 5 bases, with 13 bases left between them. The CDR3 spells CASSYRVGTEAFF. The DNA of the CDR3 is TGTGCCAGCAGCTACAGGGTCGGGACTGAAGCTTTCTTT.

This CDR3 is CASSLAEQPQHF. Here the CDR3 DNA reads TGTGCCAGCAGCTTAGCTGAGCAGCCCCAGCATTTT. The chain has TRBV7-2 and TRBJ1-5; D is undetermined. CDR1 SGHTA and CDR2 FQGNSA come from the germline V gene. CDR3 length: 12 amino acids. Trimming cost V 0 bases and J 7 bases, with 4 bases left between them. Filled out from reference TRBV7-2 and TRBJ1-5, the complete variable domain reads GAGVSQSPSNKVTEKGKDVELRCDPISGHTALYWYRQSLGQGLEFLIYFQGNSAPDKSGLPSDRFSAERTGGSVSTLTIQRTQQEDSAVYLCASSLAEQPQHFGDGTRLSIL.

This clone was counted between two and nine times. CDR3 loop: CASSPATGSNQPQHF. DNA for the CDR3: TGTGCCAGCAGTCCGGCAACGGGAAGCAATCAGCCCCAGCATTTT. The chain recombines TRBV6-6 with TRBJ1-5, with D unclear. Germline assignment: CDR1 MNHNY and CDR2 SVGAGI (reference sequence). The V and J ends lost 5 bases and 1 base respectively, with 12 bases between them. This CDR3 comprises 15 residues.

This clone was counted a few times. V is TRBV5-6 and J is TRBJ2-1; TRBD2 aligns across 12 bases. CDR1 SGHDT and CDR2 YYEEEE come from the germline V gene. The CDR3 totals 15 residues. Trimming removed 4 bases from V and 6 bases from J; junction bases left unmatched: 5. CDR3 nucleotides: TGTGCCAGCAGCATGGGACTAGCGGGTTCCAATGAGCAGTTCTTC. It is translated as CASSMGLAGSNEQFF.

The chain is built from TRBV7-2 and TRBJ2-5; D remains ambiguous. CDR1 SGHTA and CDR2 FQGNSA come from the germline V gene. V was shortened by 2 bases and J by 5 bases, with 3 bases between the two germline ends. The CDR3 has 11 amino acids. As DNA, the CDR3 is TGTGCCAGCAGCTTATCGGAGACCCAGTACTTC. This codes for CASSLSETQYF.

The chain has TRBV2 and TRBJ1-2; 11 positions agree with TRBD1. There are 15 residues in the CDR3. Trimming at V came to 5 bases and at J to 6 bases, leaving 8 bases not matched to a gene. Looked up from germline, CDR1 is SNHLY and CDR2 is FYNNEI. The CDR3 region is CASSYYTGQGDGYTF. The CDR3 DNA is TGTGCCAGCAGTTACTATACGGGACAGGGGGATGGCTACACCTTC.

This clone was picked up a small number of times. This chain links TRBV27 with TRBJ1-1; D ambiguous. The CDR3 length is 14 residues. Germline V gene lookup returns CDR1 MNHEY and CDR2 SMNVEV (reference sequence). The germline V and J ends were trimmed by 5 bases and 6 bases, with 16 bases remaining between them. The CDR3 is CASSPQFQRPEAFF. The DNA for the CDR3 is TGTGCCAGCAGTCCTCAGTTTCAGAGGCCTGAAGCTTTCTTT.

This clone was picked up one time. J is TRBJ1-2 and V is TRBV27; no firm D call. Per the germline V gene, CDR1 is MNHEY and CDR2 is SMNVEV (reference sequence). The germline V and J ends were trimmed by 0 bases and 10 bases, with 15 bases remaining between them. The CDR3 totals 14 residues. The CDR3 bases are TGTGCCAGCAGTTTATCAAACCCAGTCCAGTTCTACACCTTC. It codes for CASSLSNPVQFYTF.

This sequence joins TRBV11-2 and TRBJ2-7; D is perhaps TRBD1 (7 bases). CDR1 SGHAT and CDR2 FQNNGV come from the germline V gene. The ends were cut back, 7 bases at V and 2 bases at J, with 15 bases in the middle. This CDR3 has 14 residues. Here the CDR3 reads CASTNQGGPYEQYF. Here the CDR3 DNA reads TGTGCCAGCACCAATCAGGGGGGTCCCTACGAGCAGTACTTC.

The rearrangement links TRBV3-1 (or the pseudogene TRBV3-2) to TRBJ2-1, with TRBD2 matching over 11 bases. This CDR3 has 13 amino acids. V gave up 4 bases and J gave up 16 bases; unmatched junction bases: 9. Looked up from germline, CDR1 is LGHDT and CDR2 is YNNKEL (reference sequence). In nucleotides, the CDR3 is TGTGCCAGCAGCCTACGCCAGGGACTAGCGGCATTCTTC. It yields the protein CASSLRQGLAAFF.

This sequence joins TRBV5-5 and TRBJ2-7, with TRBD1 identical over 7 bases. This CDR3 contains 14 residues. Germline CDR1 is SGHKS and CDR2 is YYEKEE (reference sequence). J gave up 6 bases and V 4 bases, and 10 bases lay outside the gene matches. The CDR3 region is CASSPDGTAPEQYF. Here the CDR3 DNA reads TGTGCCAGCAGCCCAGACGGGACAGCCCCCGAGCAGTACTTC.

This clone was seen ten or more times. For the CDR3, the DNA is TGTGCCAGCAGTGAAGCGGGACAGGGGGCTGGAAACACCATATATTTT. As protein: CASSEAGQGAGNTIYF. The chain carries TRBV25-1 and TRBJ1-3, with TRBD1 matching 11 bases. The germline CDR1 and CDR2 sequences are MGHDK and SYGVNS. This CDR3 comprises 16 residues. Trimming took 2 bases from V and 2 from J; bases not matched to a gene: 2. The full variable domain, its missing parts supplied by reference TRBV25-1 and TRBJ1-3, is EADIYQTPRYLVIGTGKKITLECSQTMGHDKMYWYQQDPGMELHLIHYSYGVNSTEKGDLSSESTVSRIRTEHFPLTLESARPSHTSQYLCASSEAGQGAGNTIYFGEGSWLTVV.

The chain has TRBV19 and TRBJ2-1, with 14 bases that match TRBD2. The V segment lost 5 bases and the J segment 6 bases; nucleotides outside the gene matches: 6. Germline V gives CDR1 LNHDA, CDR2 SQIVND (reference sequence). The CDR3 spans 16 residues. CDR3 sequence (DNA): TGTGCCAGTAGTCGACTAGCGGGAGGGCCGTTCAATGAGCAGTTCTTC. This gives the protein CASSRLAGGPFNEQFF.

J is TRBJ2-5 and V is TRBV11-1; perhaps TRBD2 as D (7 bases). Germline CDR1 reads SGHAT; CDR2 reads FQDESV (reference sequence). V was trimmed by 7 bases and J by 2 bases, leaving 20 bases between them. This CDR3 contains 16 residues. Here the CDR3 DNA reads TGTGCCAGCACCGAAGGGGGGGCTAGCGGACAAGAGACCCAGTACTTC. This sequence encodes CASTEGGASGQETQYF. Based on the CDR3 plus reference TRBV11-1 and TRBJ2-5, the full variable domain is EAEVAQSPRYKITEKSQAVAFWCDPISGHATLYWYRQILGQGPELLVQFQDESVVDDSQLPKDRFSAERLKGVDSTLKIQPAELGDSAMYLCASTEGGASGQETQYFGPGTRLLVL.